This T cell receptor (beta chain) stems from a study of blood T cell repertoires in COVID-19 (dated by TCRdb to 2019 to 2021). At the level of the whole study: Samples from collaborators originated in the United States, Italy and Spain and spanned both the acute and convalescent phases of COVID-19. The dataset comprised deeply sampled blood TCRbeta repertoires from subjects exposed to, actively infected with, or recovered from COVID-19. A de-identified subject ID, COVID-19 status, age in years and sex were almost always included in the sample metadata. HLA class I and class II types, where available, came from metadata supplied by the sample provider rather than from assay-based typing. A freely available public database, intended as a resource for researchers studying the immune response to SARS-CoV-2, is where the repertoires were released. The material from the prospective study consisted of cDNA or gDNA derived from T cells, B-cell-depleted T cells, or PBMCs. Samples were obtained from the ongoing ImmuneRACE study (first 160 participants) and from 1,254 subjects provided by 6 global collaborators.

Whole blood was collected in K2EDTA tubes by collaborating institutions according to the institutions' own protocols. Collaborator samples were shipped for TCRbeta analysis as frozen whole blood, isolated PBMCs, or DNA extracted from either sample type. Study-wide conclusions, independent of this receptor: The quantity of clinical and demographic metadata differed by source and by participant and was supplied without curation.

TCRbeta CDR3 regions were amplified from genomic DNA using the immunoSEQ Assay, a bias-controlled multiplex PCR. As for how the authors treated the data: Within the assay, amplification of reference gene primers was used to estimate how many nucleated cells each sample contained. To quantify the absolute abundance of each unique TCRbeta CDR3 rearrangement, sequence reads were collapsed and filtered. Productive Simpson clonality was computed per sample as the square root of Simpson's diversity index over productive rearrangements. TCRdb carries this immuneACCESS record with in-frame sequences only. Its versions omit some clonotypes, under half of them owing to an unresolved V gene in the studies checked, with the rest unexplained. That table is the source of V, J and clone size, and D and trimming were worked out from the DNA. Across this sample there are under 60,000 clones, with 80% to 90% seen only once. Roughly 1.6% of the sample is taken by the ten largest.

Regarding this clone: No antigen is known for it. Per-base quality was not reported, and no clone a single base away is much larger than it.

The sample consisted of peripheral blood. This receptor was identified in a man aged 55 to 70 with acute or convalescent COVID-19.

The DNA sequence reads TGCGCCAGCAGCTCCTTAGCGGGGTTCTACGAGCAGTACTTC. Translated, it reads CASSSLAGFYEQYF. This receptor chain uses TRBV5-1 and TRBJ2-7; TRBD2 matches 8 bases in the middle. CDR1 and CDR2, looked up from the germline V gene, are SGHRS and YFSETQ. V has 3 bases trimmed and J has 3 bases trimmed; junction bases matching no gene number 5. The CDR3 spans 14 residues, from the cysteine through the phenylalanine. Solely the CDR3 DNA is kept, with 42 bases framed from the first base.